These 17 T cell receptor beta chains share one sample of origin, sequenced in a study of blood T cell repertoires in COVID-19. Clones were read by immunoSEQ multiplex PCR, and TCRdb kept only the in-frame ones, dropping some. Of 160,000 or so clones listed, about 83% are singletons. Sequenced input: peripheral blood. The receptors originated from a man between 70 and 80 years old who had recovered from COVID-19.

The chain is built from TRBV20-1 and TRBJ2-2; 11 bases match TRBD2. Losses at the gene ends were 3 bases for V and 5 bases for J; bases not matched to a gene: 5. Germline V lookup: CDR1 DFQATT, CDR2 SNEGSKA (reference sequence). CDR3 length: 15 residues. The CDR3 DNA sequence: TGCAGTGCTAGTACTCGGACTAGCGGGACCGGGGAGCTGTTTTTT. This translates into CSASTRTSGTGELFF.

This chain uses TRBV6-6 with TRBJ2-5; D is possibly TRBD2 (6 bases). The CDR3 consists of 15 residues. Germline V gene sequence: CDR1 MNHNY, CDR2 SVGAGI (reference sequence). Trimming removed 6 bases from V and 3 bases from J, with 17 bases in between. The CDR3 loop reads CASSRGTTGEETQYF. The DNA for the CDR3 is TGTGCCAGCAGCCGAGGGACCACGGGGGAAGAGACCCAGTACTTC.

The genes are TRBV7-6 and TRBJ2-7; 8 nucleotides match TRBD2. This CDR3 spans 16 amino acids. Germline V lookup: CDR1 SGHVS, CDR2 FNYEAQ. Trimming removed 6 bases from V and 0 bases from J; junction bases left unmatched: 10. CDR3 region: CASSYQAGALSYEQYF. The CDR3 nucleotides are TGTGCCAGCAGTTACCAAGCGGGAGCGCTCTCCTACGAGCAGTACTTC.

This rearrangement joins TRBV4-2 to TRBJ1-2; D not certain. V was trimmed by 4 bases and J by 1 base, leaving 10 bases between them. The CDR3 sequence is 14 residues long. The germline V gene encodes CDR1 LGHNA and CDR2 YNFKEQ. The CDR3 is CASSPYPVNYGYTF. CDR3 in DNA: TGTGCCAGCAGCCCCTATCCTGTTAACTATGGCTACACCTTC.

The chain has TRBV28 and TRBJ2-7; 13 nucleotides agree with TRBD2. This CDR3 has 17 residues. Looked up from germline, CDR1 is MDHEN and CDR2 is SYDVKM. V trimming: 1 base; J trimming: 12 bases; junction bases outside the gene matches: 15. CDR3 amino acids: CASSLSRGTSGNEGGYF. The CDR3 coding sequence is TGTGCCAGCAGTTTATCCCGCGGGACTAGCGGGAACGAAGGGGGGTACTTC. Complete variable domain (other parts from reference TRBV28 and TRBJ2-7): DVKVTQSSRYLVKRTGEKVFLECVQDMDHENMFWYRQDPGLGLRLIYFSYDVKMKEKGDIPEGYSVSREKKERFSLILESASTNQTSMYLCASSLSRGTSGNEGGYFGPGTRLTVT.

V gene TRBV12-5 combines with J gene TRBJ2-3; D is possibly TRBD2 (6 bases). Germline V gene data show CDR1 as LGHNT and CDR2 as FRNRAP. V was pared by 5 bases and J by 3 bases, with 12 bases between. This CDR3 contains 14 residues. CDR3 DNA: TGTGCTAGTGGTAAAGCGGGCGGGACAGATACGCAGTATTTT. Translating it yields CASGKAGGTDTQYF.

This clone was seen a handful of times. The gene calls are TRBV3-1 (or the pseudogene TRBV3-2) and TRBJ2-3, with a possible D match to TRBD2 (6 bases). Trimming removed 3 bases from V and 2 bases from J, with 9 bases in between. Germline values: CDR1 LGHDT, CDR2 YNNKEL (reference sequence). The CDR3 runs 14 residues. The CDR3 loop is CASSQGLLTDTQYF. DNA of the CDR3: TGTGCCAGCAGCCAGGGACTTCTCACAGATACGCAGTATTTT.

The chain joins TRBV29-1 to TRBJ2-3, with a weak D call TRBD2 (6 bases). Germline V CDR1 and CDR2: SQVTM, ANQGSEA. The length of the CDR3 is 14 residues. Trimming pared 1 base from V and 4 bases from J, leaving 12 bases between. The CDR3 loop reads CSVEGQGGPDTQYF. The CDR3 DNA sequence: TGCAGCGTTGAAGGGCAGGGAGGTCCAGATACGCAGTATTTT.

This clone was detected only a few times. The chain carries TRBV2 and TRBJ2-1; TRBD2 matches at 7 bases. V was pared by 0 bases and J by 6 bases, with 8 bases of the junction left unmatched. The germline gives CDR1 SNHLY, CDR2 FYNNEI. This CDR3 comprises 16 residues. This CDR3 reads CASSEASGGSSNEQFF. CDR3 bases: TGTGCCAGCAGTGAAGCAAGCGGCGGGAGCTCCAATGAGCAGTTCTTC.

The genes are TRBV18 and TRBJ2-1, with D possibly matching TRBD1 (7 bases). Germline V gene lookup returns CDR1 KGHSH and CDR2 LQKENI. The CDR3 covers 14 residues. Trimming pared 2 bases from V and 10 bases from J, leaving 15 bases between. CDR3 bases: TGTGCCAGCTCACCAAACGAGGGGGCGGGGGAGCAGTTCTTC. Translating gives CASSPNEGAGEQFF. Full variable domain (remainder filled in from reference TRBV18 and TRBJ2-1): NAGVMQNPRHLVRRRGQEARLRCSPMKGHSHVYWYRQLPEEGLKFMVYLQKENIIDESGMPKERFSAEFPKEGPSILRIQQVVRGDSAAYFCASSPNEGAGEQFFGPGTRLTVL.

The chain's CDR3 is CASSPTGRLPYEQYF. The CDR3 bases are TGTGCCAGCAGTCCCACCGGGAGGCTACCCTACGAGCAGTACTTC. The chain employs TRBV27 and TRBJ2-7; TRBD2 agrees at 7 bases. The V and J ends lost 5 bases and 2 bases, in that order; junction bases with no gene match: 9. CDR1 MNHEY and CDR2 SMNVEV come from the germline V gene (reference sequence). The CDR3 loop spans 15 amino acids.

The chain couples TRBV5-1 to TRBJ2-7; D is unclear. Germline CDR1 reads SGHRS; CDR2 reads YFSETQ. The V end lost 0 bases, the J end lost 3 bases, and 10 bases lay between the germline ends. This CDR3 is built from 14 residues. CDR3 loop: CASSLDLRNYEQYF. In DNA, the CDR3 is TGCGCCAGCAGCTTGGATCTGCGGAACTACGAGCAGTACTTC.

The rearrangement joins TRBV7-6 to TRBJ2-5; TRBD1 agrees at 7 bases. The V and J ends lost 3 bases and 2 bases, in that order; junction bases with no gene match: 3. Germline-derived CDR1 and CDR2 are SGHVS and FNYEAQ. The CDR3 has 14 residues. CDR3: CASSLGTAQETQYF. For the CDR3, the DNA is TGTGCCAGCAGCTTGGGGACAGCTCAAGAGACCCAGTACTTC.

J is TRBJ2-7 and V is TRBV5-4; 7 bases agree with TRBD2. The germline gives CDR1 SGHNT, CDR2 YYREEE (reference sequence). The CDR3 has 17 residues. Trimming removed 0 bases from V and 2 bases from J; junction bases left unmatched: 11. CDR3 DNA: TGTGCCAGCAGCTTGGGGGGATCGGCAGCGGGAACCTACGAGCAGTACTTC. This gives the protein CASSLGGSAAGTYEQYF.

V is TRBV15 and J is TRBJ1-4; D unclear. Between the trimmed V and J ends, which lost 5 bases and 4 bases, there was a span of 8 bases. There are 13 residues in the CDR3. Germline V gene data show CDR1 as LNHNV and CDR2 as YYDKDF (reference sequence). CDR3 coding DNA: TGTGCCACCAGCGGGCAGTATAATGAAAAACTGTTTTTT. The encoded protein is CATSGQYNEKLFF.

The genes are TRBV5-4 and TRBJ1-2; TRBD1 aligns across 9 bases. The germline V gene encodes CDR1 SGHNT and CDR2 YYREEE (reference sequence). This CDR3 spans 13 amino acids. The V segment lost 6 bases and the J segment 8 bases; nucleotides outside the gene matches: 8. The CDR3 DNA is TGTGCCAGCACCTATGGACAGGGGCGAGGCTACACCTTC. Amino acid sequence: CASTYGQGRGYTF. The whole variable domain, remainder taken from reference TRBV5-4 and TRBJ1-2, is ETGVTQSPTHLIKTRGQQVTLRCSSQSGHNTVSWYQQALGQGPQFIFQYYREEENGRGNFPPRFSGLQFPNYSSELNVNALELDDSALYLCASTYGQGRGYTFGSGTRLTVV.

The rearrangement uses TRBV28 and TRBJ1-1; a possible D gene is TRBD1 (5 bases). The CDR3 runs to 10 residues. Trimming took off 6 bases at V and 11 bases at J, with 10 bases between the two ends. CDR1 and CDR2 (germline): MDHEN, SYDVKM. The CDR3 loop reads CASSQGRAFF. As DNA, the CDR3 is TGTGCCAGCAGCCAGGGTCGGGCTTTCTTT. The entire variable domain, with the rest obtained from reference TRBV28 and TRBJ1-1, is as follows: DVKVTQSSRYLVKRTGEKVFLECVQDMDHENMFWYRQDPGLGLRLIYFSYDVKMKEKGDIPEGYSVSREKKERFSLILESASTNQTSMYLCASSQGRAFFGQGTRLTVV.